This paragraph covers one T cell receptor (beta chain) sequence. CDR3 length equals 12 residues. From germline, CDR1 is ENHRY and CDR2 SYGVKD. The ends were cut back, 6 bases at V and 7 bases at J, with 12 bases in the middle. The data derive from a study of shared clonotypes between healthy human individuals. Across the whole study: The cohort had a couple of women and three men, ages 18 to 49.

The data were produced by immunoSEQ multiplex PCR, yet TCRdb's version contains in-frame clones alone and is incomplete. This table has 1,500,000 or so clones, more than 95% appearing once. The chain combines TRBV10-3 with TRBJ1-2; weak D call: TRBD1 (6 bases). The receptor was isolated from a man younger than 45 in good health. The sample consisted of naive CD4+ T cells sorted from blood. This sample's subset: CD45RA+ positively selected. The CDR3 region has the DNA TGTGCCATCAGCCCAGGGGTAGTTGGCTACACCTTC. Protein product: CAISPGVVGYTF.